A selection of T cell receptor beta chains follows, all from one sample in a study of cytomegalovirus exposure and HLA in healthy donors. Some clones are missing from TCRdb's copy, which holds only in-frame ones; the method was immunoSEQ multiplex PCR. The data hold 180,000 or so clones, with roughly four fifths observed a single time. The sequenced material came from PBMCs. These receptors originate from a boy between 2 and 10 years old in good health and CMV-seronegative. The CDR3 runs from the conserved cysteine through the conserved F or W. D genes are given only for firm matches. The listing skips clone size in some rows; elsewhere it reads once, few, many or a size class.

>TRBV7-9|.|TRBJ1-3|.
CASSPGGTGGNTIYF
TGTGCCAGCAGTCCCGGGGGGACTGGTGGAAACACCATATATTTT
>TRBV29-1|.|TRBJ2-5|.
CSACGQLIWRYF
TGCAGTGCATGCGGACAGCTTATCTGGCGGTACTTC
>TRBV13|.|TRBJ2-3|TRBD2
CASSPSGGANKDTQYF
TGTGCCAGCAGCCCCAGCGGGGGGGCGAATAAGGATACGCAGTATTTT
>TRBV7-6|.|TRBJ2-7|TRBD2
CASSLSGGGSYEQYF
TGTGCCAGCAGCTTGAGCGGGGGGGGTTCCTACGAGCAGTACTTC
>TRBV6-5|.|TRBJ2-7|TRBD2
CASSYSGRVIPYEQYF
TGTGCCAGCAGTTACTCAGGGAGGGTAATACCCTACGAGCAGTACTTC
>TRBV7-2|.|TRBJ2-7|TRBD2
CASSLAVSLAGGDYEQYF
TGTGCCAGCAGCTTAGCAGTATCACTAGCGGGGGGAGATTACGAGCAGTACTTC
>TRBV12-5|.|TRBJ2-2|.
CASGLIPGTHAGELFF
TGTGCTAGTGGTTTGATTCCGGGGACTCACGCCGGGGAGCTGTTTTTT
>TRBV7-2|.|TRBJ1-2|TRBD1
CASSLGADRGGYTF
TGTGCCAGCAGCTTAGGGGCTGACAGGGGCGGCTACACCTTC
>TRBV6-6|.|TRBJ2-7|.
CASRVRDDYEQYF
TGTGCCAGCAGGGTCAGGGATGACTACGAGCAGTACTTC
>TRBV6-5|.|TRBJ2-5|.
CASSYWGEQYF
TGTGCCAGCAGTTACTGGGGGGAGCAGTACTTC
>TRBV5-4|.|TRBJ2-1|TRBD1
CASSADREDEQFF
TGTGCCAGCAGCGCAGACAGGGAAGATGAGCAGTTCTTC
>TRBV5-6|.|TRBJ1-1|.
CASSFGVVNTEAFF
TGTGCCAGCAGCTTCGGGGTGGTGAACACTGAAGCTTTCTTT
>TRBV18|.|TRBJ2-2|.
CASSPSLEGTGELFF
TGTGCCAGCTCACCATCCCTGGAGGGCACCGGGGAGCTGTTTTTT
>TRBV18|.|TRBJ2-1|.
CASSPDIETYNEQFF
TGTGCCAGCTCACCCGACATAGAGACCTACAATGAGCAGTTCTTC
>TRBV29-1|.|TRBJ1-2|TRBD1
CSVMGQYGYTF
TGCAGCGTTATGGGACAGTATGGCTACACCTTC
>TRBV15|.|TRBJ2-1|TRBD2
CATSRDLTSGYNEQFF
TGTGCCACCAGCAGAGATCTTACTAGCGGGTACAATGAGCAGTTCTTC
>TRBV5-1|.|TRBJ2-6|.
CASSLRAAAGGANVLTF
TGCGCCAGCAGCCTCCGGGCGGCGGCAGGGGGGGCCAACGTCCTGACTTTC
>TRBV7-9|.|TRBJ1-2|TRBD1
CASSRTGVADGYTF
TGTGCCAGCAGCCGGACAGGGGTCGCTGATGGCTACACCTTC
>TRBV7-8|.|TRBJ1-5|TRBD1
CASSPTGQGQPQHF
TGTGCCAGCAGCCCGACAGGGCAAGGTCAGCCCCAGCATTTT
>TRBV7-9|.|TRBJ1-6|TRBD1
CASSRTGRSYNSPLHF
TGTGCCAGCAGCCGGACAGGGCGATCCTATAATTCACCCCTCCACTTT
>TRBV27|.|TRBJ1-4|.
CASPGWKENEKLFF
TGTGCCAGCCCGGGGTGGAAGGAGAATGAAAAACTGTTTTTT
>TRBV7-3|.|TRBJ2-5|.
CASSSGVGGPRETQYF
TGTGCCAGCAGCTCAGGAGTGGGGGGGCCGAGAGAGACCCAGTACTTC
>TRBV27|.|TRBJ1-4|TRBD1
CASSLNRGTSEKLFF
TGTGCCAGCAGTTTAAACAGGGGAACCTCTGAAAAACTGTTTTTT
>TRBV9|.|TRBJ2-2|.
CASSAGLTGELFF
TGTGCCAGCAGCGCGGGACTCACCGGGGAGCTGTTTTTT
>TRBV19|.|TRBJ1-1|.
CASSRGGSGTEAFF
TGTGCCAGTAGTCGGGGGGGCAGTGGGACTGAAGCTTTCTTT
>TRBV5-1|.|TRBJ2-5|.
CASSLDRANQETQYF
TGCGCCAGCAGCTTGGACAGGGCGAACCAAGAGACCCAGTACTTC
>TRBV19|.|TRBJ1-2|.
CASSRTAYLNDYGYTF
TGTGCCAGTAGTAGGACTGCGTACCTTAACGACTATGGCTACACCTTC
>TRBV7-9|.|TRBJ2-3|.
CASSARRAADTQYF
TGTGCCAGCAGCGCCCGCCGAGCGGCAGATACGCAGTATTTT
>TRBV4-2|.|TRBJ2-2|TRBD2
CASSQDRTSAEITGELFF
TGTGCCAGCAGCCAAGATCGGACTAGCGCGGAAATCACCGGGGAGCTGTTTTTT
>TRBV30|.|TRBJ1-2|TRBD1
CAWSIRQGARGYTF
TGTGCCTGGAGCATCCGACAGGGGGCAAGGGGCTACACCTTC
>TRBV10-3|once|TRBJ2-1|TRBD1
CAISTGTGGYEQFF
TGTGCCATCAGTACCGGGACAGGGGGGTATGAGCAGTTCTTC
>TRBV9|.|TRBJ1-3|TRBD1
CASSPATRGLLGNTIYF
TGTGCCAGCAGCCCCGCCACCAGGGGGCTATTAGGAAACACCATATATTTT
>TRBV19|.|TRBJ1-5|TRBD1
CASSIAGTGMGQPQHF
TGTGCCAGTAGTATAGCGGGGACAGGGATGGGTCAGCCCCAGCATTTT
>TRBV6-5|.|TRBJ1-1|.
CASSYNRRNTEAFF
TGTGCCAGCAGTTACAACAGGAGGAACACTGAAGCTTTCTTT
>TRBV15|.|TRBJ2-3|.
CATSYSTDTQYF
TGTGCCACCAGCTATAGCACAGATACGCAGTATTTT
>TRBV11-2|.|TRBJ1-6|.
CASSLGGASNSPLHF
TGTGCCAGCTCATTGGGGGGGGCTTCTAATTCACCCCTCCACTTT
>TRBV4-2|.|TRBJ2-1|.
CASSQEGGTVRASYNEQFF
TGTGCCAGCAGCCAAGAAGGAGGGACAGTGCGGGCATCCTACAATGAGCAGTTCTTC
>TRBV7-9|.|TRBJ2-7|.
CASSPRQAYEQYF
TGTGCCAGCAGCCCGAGACAAGCCTACGAGCAGTACTTC